These 13 T cell receptor beta chains came from one sample sequenced in a study of tumor and adjacent non-tumor tissue in lung cancer. The template was RNA from unsorted bulk tissue. TCRbeta libraries were built with three rounds of nested PCR, modified from ARM-PCR. TCRdb recomputed calls from the multiplex PCR reads with MiXCR, one row per CDR3 protein. The data contain tens of thousands of distinct CDR3 sequences, about 66% of them singletons. The sequenced material came from lung tumor tissue. The receptors come from a man in his 60s with non-small cell lung cancer.

The J gene is TRBJ2-2, the V gene TRBV7-8; D is unclear. CDR1 SGHVS and CDR2 FQNEAQ come from the germline V gene. Trimming took 2 bases from V and 4 from J, leaving 11 bases between them. There are 15 residues in the CDR3. DNA of the CDR3: TGTGCCAGCAGCTTAAGGAGCGCGGCCACCGGGGAGCTGTTTTTT. It translates to CASSLRSAATGELFF.

Of note for this clonotype: This may be a read error: a much more frequent sequence differs by one nucleotide. The gene calls are TRBV7-8 and TRBJ2-1, with D perhaps TRBD2 (6 bases). From germline, CDR1 is SGHVS and CDR2 FQNEAQ. The CDR3 spans 16 residues. The CDR3 protein is CPSSRNSGYSYNEQFF. CDR3 in DNA: TGTCCCAGCAGCCGCAATAGCGGTTACTCCTACAATGAGCAGTTCTTC.

Comments on this clonotype: This may be a read error: a much more frequent sequence differs by one nucleotide. The chain links TRBV4-1 to TRBJ2-3, with 10 bases that match TRBD2. This CDR3 is 15 amino acids long. The V gene's germline CDR1 is MGHRA and CDR2 YSYEKL. V lost 4 bases, J lost 5 bases, and 6 bases stayed unmatched. DNA for the CDR3: TGCGCCAGCAGCCGGAGTAGCGGGGGGATAGATACGCAGTATTTT. Amino acids: CASSRSSGGIDTQYF.

As to this clonotype: One end of the junction fails to match germline, which may point to a read error. The chain carries TRBV28 and TRBJ2-2, with 10 nucleotides matching TRBD1. The CDR3 is made up of 13 amino acids. In germline, CDR1 is MDHEN, CDR2 SYDVKM. The DNA for the CDR3 is TGTGCCAGCCAGACAGGGGGCACCGCGGAGCTGTTTTTT. This translates into CASQTGGTAELFF.

The chain carries TRBV29-1 and TRBJ2-1, with TRBD1 matching 7 bases. The V gene's germline CDR1 is SQVTM and CDR2 ANQGSEA. Trimming removed 7 bases from V and 0 bases from J; junction bases left unmatched: 6. The CDR3 spans 14 residues. For the CDR3, the DNA is TGCAGCGCCACCGACAGGGACTCCTACAATGAGCAGTTCTTC. Translated: CSATDRDSYNEQFF.

For this clonotype: Relative to the germline gene, one junction end is altered; a read error may explain this. DNA of the CDR3: TGTGCCACCCAAGGGGGACGTGGCACAGATATGCAGTATTTT. It translates to CATQGGRGTDMQYF. The gene calls are TRBV6-2 or TRBV6-3 and TRBJ2-3, with D tentatively TRBD1 (6 bases). Looked up from germline, CDR1 is MNHEY and CDR2 is SVGEGT. The CDR3 is 14 amino acids.

This clonotype turned up a few times. CDR3: CATSGSGTSETQYF. The DNA for the CDR3 is TGTGCCACCAGTGGGTCAGGAACATCAGAGACCCAGTACTTC. V is TRBV24-1 and J is TRBJ2-5; D is ambiguous. Germline lookup yields CDR1 KGHDR and CDR2 SFDVKD. The CDR3 runs 14 residues. V was cut by 5 bases and J by 4 bases, with 13 bases left in between.

This clonotype was recorded a few times. The CDR3 end shows no conserved phenylalanine or tryptophan, and so a read error is likely. The chain links TRBV20-1 to TRBJ2-3; 7 bases line up with TRBD1. With 5 bases clipped from V and 4 bases from J, the junction kept 6 bases outside the gene matches. The germline V gene has CDR1 DFQATT and CDR2 SNEGSKA (reference sequence). The CDR3 covers 13 residues. The CDR3 bases are TGCAGTGCTGACGACAGGGACCCAGATACGCAGTATTCT. Its protein is CSADDRDPDTQYS.

The chain joins TRBV21-1 to TRBJ1-1; the DNA was not used to check the table's D call, TRBD1. TRBV21-1 is a documented pseudogene. CDR3 length: 16 residues. The CDR3 nucleotides are TGTGCCAGCAGCAAAGGAACAGGGGAGTTGAACACTGAAGCTTTCTTT. Encoded protein: CASSKGTGELNTEAFF.

The V call is TRBV6-1, the J call TRBJ1-5; D perhaps matches TRBD1 (5 bases). V gave up 1 base and J gave up 10 bases, with 23 bases separating them. The germline V gene has CDR1 MNHNS and CDR2 SASEGT. There are 17 residues in the CDR3. DNA for the CDR3: TGTGCCAGCAGTGAAGAGCGGGGGTGGGTGACTTATCGCCCCCAGCATTTT. Translated: CASSEERGWVTYRPQHF.

About this clonotype: An end of the junction does not agree with germline; a read error may underlie this. This chain connects TRBV5-1 to TRBJ2-1; 8 bases agree with TRBD1. Looked up from germline, CDR1 is SGHRS and CDR2 is YFSETQ. There are 15 residues in the CDR3. The CDR3 DNA reads TGCGCCAGAAGCTTGATGGACAGGGACTACAATGAGCAGTTCTTC. Translation gives CARSLMDRDYNEQFF.

As for this clonotype: Germline and junction disagree at one end, which may indicate a read error. CDR3 coding DNA: TGTGCCAGCAGTTCAGGGGTTCAGGCCCAGCATTTT. Translating it yields CASSSGVQAQHF. The chain uses TRBV28 and TRBJ1-5; TRBD1 is a possible D gene (6 bases). The CDR3 sequence is 12 residues long. Germline assignment: CDR1 MDHEN and CDR2 SYDVKM. The full variable domain, its missing parts supplied by reference TRBV28 and TRBJ1-5, is DVKVTQSSRYLVKRTGEKVFLECVQDMDHENMFWYRQDPGLGLRLIYFSYDVKMKEKGDIPEGYSVSREKKERFSLILESASTNQTSMYLCASSSGVQAQHFGDGTRLSIL.

Here the CDR3 reads CASSLGSSVQETQYF. CDR3 DNA: TGTGCCAGCAGCTTAGGAAGCTCGGTCCAGGAGACCCAGTACTTC. The V and J genes are TRBV11-2 and TRBJ2-5; D gene uncertain. Germline V gene sequence: CDR1 SGHAT, CDR2 FQNNGV. With 1 base removed from V and 5 bases from J, the gap between germline ends came to 14 bases. The CDR3 loop spans 15 amino acids.